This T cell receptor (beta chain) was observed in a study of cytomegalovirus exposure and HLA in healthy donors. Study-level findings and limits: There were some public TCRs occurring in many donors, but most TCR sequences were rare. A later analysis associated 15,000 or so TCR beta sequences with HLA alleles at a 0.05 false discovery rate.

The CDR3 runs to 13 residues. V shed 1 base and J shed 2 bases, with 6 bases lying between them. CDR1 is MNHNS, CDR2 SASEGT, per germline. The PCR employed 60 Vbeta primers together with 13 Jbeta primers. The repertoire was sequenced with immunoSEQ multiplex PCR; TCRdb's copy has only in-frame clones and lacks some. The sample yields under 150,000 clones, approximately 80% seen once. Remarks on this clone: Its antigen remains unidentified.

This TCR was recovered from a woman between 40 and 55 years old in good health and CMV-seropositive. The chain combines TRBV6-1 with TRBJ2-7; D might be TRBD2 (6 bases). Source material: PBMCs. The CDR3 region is CASSEVAAYEQYF. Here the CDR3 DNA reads TGTGCCAGCAGTGAAGTAGCGGCCTACGAGCAGTACTTC.